Shown below are 15 T cell receptor beta chains from a single sample sequenced in a study of blood T cells in healthy people across ages. The use of a sample-barcoded 5' primer and a J-beta primer mix characterized a second PCR of 7 to 11 cycles. Each CDR3 protein is one row after TCRdb ran MiXCR on the 5' RACE reads. The table has around 1.7 million distinct CDR3 sequences, 28% seen once. The sequenced material came from blood. The receptors were sampled from a woman aged 25 to 39 in good health.

This clonotype was found a few times. The chain joins TRBV20-1 to TRBJ1-2; D is unclear. This CDR3 is built from 15 residues. The germline V gene has CDR1 DFQATT and CDR2 SNEGSKA (reference sequence). V lost 0 bases and J 2 bases, leaving 13 bases between the germline ends. CDR3 protein: CSARDIWESNYGYTF. DNA of the CDR3: TGCAGTGCTAGAGATATCTGGGAATCCAACTATGGCTACACCTTC.

This clonotype showed up just a few times. V gene TRBV27 combines with J gene TRBJ2-5; D gene ambiguous. The V gene's germline CDR1 is MNHEY and CDR2 SMNVEV (reference sequence). V was shortened by 2 bases and J by 7 bases, with 20 bases between the two germline ends. The CDR3 has 16 amino acids. CDR3 bases: TGTGCCAGCAGTTTAACCCAGGCAGTCCATACGGGGACCCAGTACTTC. It encodes CASSLTQAVHTGTQYF.

The CDR3 nucleotides read TGTGCCACCAGCAGAGATAGGGGTTCACCCCTCCACTTT. This codes for CATSRDRGSPLHF. The V call is TRBV15, the J call TRBJ1-6; D might be TRBD1 (5 bases). CDR3 length: 13 residues. CDR1 and CDR2 (germline): LNHNV, YYDKDF (reference sequence). V was cut by 0 bases and J by 9 bases, with 6 bases left in between. The full variable domain, its missing parts supplied by reference TRBV15 and TRBJ1-6, is DAMVIQNPRYQVTQFGKPVTLSCSQTLNHNVMYWYQQKSSQAPKLLFHYYDKDFNNEADTPDNFQSRRPNTSFCFLDIRSPGLGDTAMYLCATSRDRGSPLHFGNGTRLTVT.

Concerning this clonotype: Just one base apart from a much larger clone, this may be a read error. This rearrangement joins TRBV10-3 to TRBJ2-7, with D perhaps TRBD2 (6 bases). The CDR3 is 14 residues long. Trimming stripped 3 bases from V and 0 bases from J, with 9 bases between. Germline V CDR1 and CDR2: ENHRY, SYGVKD. The DNA of the CDR3 is TGTGCCATCAGTGATCTAGCGTACTCCTACGAGCAGTACTTC. Amino acids: CAISDLAYSYEQYF.

The chain has TRBV6-5 and TRBJ2-7; perhaps TRBD2 as D (5 bases). V gave up 1 base and J gave up 0 bases, with 7 bases separating them. Germline V gene data show CDR1 as MNHEY and CDR2 as SVGAGI. The CDR3 sequence is 14 residues long. The CDR3 loop reads CASSYYRGSYEQYF. The CDR3 coding sequence is TGTGCCAGCAGTTACTATCGGGGCTCCTACGAGCAGTACTTC.

This clonotype was seen more than once but under ten times. The chain links TRBV5-1 to TRBJ2-3, with D tentatively TRBD2 (5 bases). From germline, CDR1 is SGHRS and CDR2 YFSETQ. The CDR3 extends over 15 amino acids. The V end was cut by 0 bases, the J end by 4 bases, with 12 bases between. CDR3 protein: CASSLGGRTPDTQYF. The DNA for the CDR3 is TGCGCCAGCAGCTTGGGCGGGCGCACGCCAGATACGCAGTATTTT.

This clonotype has more than one count but fewer than ten. The V call is TRBV5-1, the J call TRBJ2-4; 12 positions agree with TRBD1. After removal of 4 bases from V and 6 bases from J, the junction contained 5 bases not matched to a gene. CDR3 size: 15 residues. The germline V gene encodes CDR1 SGHRS and CDR2 YFSETQ. CDR3 amino acids: CASSAGTGGGNIQYF. The CDR3 DNA reads as TGCGCCAGCAGCGCCGGGACAGGGGGCGGAAACATTCAGTACTTC.

The chain recombines TRBV28 with TRBJ1-5; D gene uncertain. V was clipped by 5 bases and J by 1 base, with 15 bases between them. Germline V gives CDR1 MDHEN, CDR2 SYDVKM. There are 16 residues in the CDR3. The DNA for the CDR3 is TGTGCCAGCAGTCCCGGGTCCCGGCAAAGCAATCAGCCCCAGCATTTT. Translation gives CASSPGSRQSNQPQHF.

This clonotype has a handful of counts. A read error may account for a junction end that differs from germline. This chain uses TRBV7-2 with TRBJ1-4; 8 bases are shared with TRBD1. Germline V gene data show CDR1 as SGHTA and CDR2 as FQGNSA. The CDR3 contains 16 residues. In DNA, the CDR3 is TGTGCCAGCAGCCACACCAGGGGGCTCACTAATGAAAAACGGTTTTTT. Translating gives CASSHTRGLTNEKRFF.

This clonotype was seen more than once but under ten times. This chain connects TRBV5-1 to TRBJ2-5; perhaps D is TRBD1 or TRBD2 (5 bases each). Germline values: CDR1 SGHRS, CDR2 YFSETQ. This CDR3 has 14 amino acids. V dropped 4 bases and J dropped 0 bases, with 10 bases sitting between them. CDR3 bases: TGCGCCAGCAGCAGGGACGGAAACCAAGAGACCCAGTACTTC. Translated, it gives CASSRDGNQETQYF.

The V call is TRBV6-5, the J call TRBJ1-2; D ambiguous. The CDR3 spans 10 residues. The V end lost 7 bases, the J end lost 9 bases, and 9 bases lay between the germline ends. CDR1 is MNHEY, CDR2 SVGAGI, per germline. CDR3 DNA sequence: TGTGCCAGCATAGATTGCTGCTACACCTTC. Translated: CASIDCCYTF.

The table lists this clonotype with a count of one. The V and J genes are TRBV20-1 and TRBJ1-2; TRBD1 aligns across 8 bases. The CDR3 extends over 15 amino acids. CDR1 and CDR2 from the germline V gene are DFQATT and SNEGSKA (reference sequence). V shed 1 base, J shed 2 bases, and the junction held 6 bases outside the gene matches. CDR3 in amino acids: CSARVTTGDNYGYTF. The CDR3 bases are TGCAGTGCTAGAGTTACGACAGGGGACAACTATGGCTACACCTTC.

The chain carries TRBV6-5 and TRBJ2-1; D gene uncertain. The CDR3 has 18 residues. V was cut by 0 bases and J by 2 bases, with 17 bases left in between. Looked up from germline, CDR1 is MNHEY and CDR2 is SVGAGI. The CDR3: CASSYSIHAESPYNEQFF. The DNA of the CDR3 is TGTGCCAGCAGTTACTCGATTCATGCGGAGTCTCCCTACAATGAGCAGTTCTTC.

Turning to this clonotype: The junction departs from germline at one end; a sequencing error may be responsible. The J gene is TRBJ1-2, the V gene TRBV6-6, with D unresolved. This CDR3 has 12 amino acids. Germline V lookup: CDR1 MNHNY, CDR2 SVGAGI (reference sequence). The CDR3 spells CVSSYKSGGYTF. CDR3 nucleotide sequence: TGTGTCAGCAGTTATAAATCCGGGGGCTACACCTTC.

This chain uses TRBV5-1 with TRBJ2-1; 12 nucleotides agree with TRBD1. This CDR3 spans 16 amino acids. The germline CDR1 and CDR2 sequences are SGHRS and YFSETQ. V was clipped by 4 bases and J by 7 bases; unmatched bases: 9. The CDR3 DNA sequence: TGCGCCAGCAGCCAGATGGGACAGGGGGCGGGAAATGAGCAGTTCTTC. As protein: CASSQMGQGAGNEQFF.